This is a list of T cell receptor beta chains from one sample in a study of CD8 T cells in ankylosing spondylitis. Each CDR3 protein gets one entry after TCRdb re-called the 5' RACE reads with MiXCR. The repertoire holds about 130,000 distinct CDR3 sequences, with 7% to 10% as singletons. The specimen sequenced was blood, either unsorted or a sorted T cell fraction (not recorded which). The origin of the receptors is a male donor with ankylosing spondylitis or in good health (not recorded which). Both conserved end residues are part of each CDR3. The order of the fields is V gene, J gene, D gene, clone size, CDR3 DNA, CDR3 protein. The D gene is left open where the match is weak. Clone size is given for some rows only: seen once, a few or many times, or a class if the clone is expanded.

TRBV7-2	TRBJ2-7	-	-	TGTGCCAGCAGCTTAGCGCTTTTAGGTGTATCCTACGAGCAGTACTTC	CASSLALLGVSYEQYF
TRBV5-1	TRBJ1-2	-	-	TGCGCCAGCAGCTTGGTCTCTGGGGTCGGCTATGGCTACACCTTC	CASSLVSGVGYGYTF
TRBV5-1	TRBJ2-1	-	many	TGCGCCAGCAGCTTGGGGGGCTACAATGAGCAGTTCTTC	CASSLGGYNEQFF
TRBV7-2	TRBJ2-5	TRBD2	-	TGTGCCAGCAGCTCCGGACTAGTAAAAGAGACCCAGTACTTC	CASSSGLVKETQYF
TRBV20-1	TRBJ2-3	TRBD2	-	TGCAGTGCTAAACTAGCGGGACGAACAGATACGCAGTATTTT	CSAKLAGRTDTQYF
TRBV11-2	TRBJ2-2	-	-	TGTGCCAGTCAGGACAACTTGAACACCGGGGAGCTGTTTTTT	CASQDNLNTGELFF
TRBV5-1	TRBJ2-1	TRBD1	many	TGCGCCAGCAGCTTAACGGGACAGGGGGCCTATGAGCAGTTCTTC	CASSLTGQGAYEQFF
TRBV29-1	TRBJ2-5	-	few	TGCAGCGTCCAGGGTCTGGAGACCCAGTACTTC	CSVQGLETQYF
TRBV5-1	TRBJ2-1	TRBD2	few	TGCGCCAGCAGCTACAGACTAGCGGGAAACAATGAGCAGTTCTTC	CASSYRLAGNNEQFF
TRBV20-1	TRBJ2-2	TRBD2	-	TGCAGTGCTAGAGATATAAGCGGGGTGAACACCGGGGAGCTGTTTTTT	CSARDISGVNTGELFF
TRBV28	TRBJ1-5	-	many	TGTGCCAGCAGAGCAGGGGTGGAAGGTCAGCCCCAGCATTTT	CASRAGVEGQPQHF
TRBV2	TRBJ2-3	TRBD1	many	TGTGCCAGCAGTGAAGAGGGGGACAGCTCAGATACGCAGTATTTT	CASSEEGDSSDTQYF
TRBV21-1	TRBJ2-7	-	many	TGTGCCAGCAGCAAGCGACAGCCCTACGAGCAGTACTTC	CASSKRQPYEQYF
TRBV5-1	TRBJ2-7	-	many	TGCGCCAGCAGCTCGAATGAGGGCTACGAGCAGTACTTC	CASSSNEGYEQYF
TRBV12-3/TRBV12-4	TRBJ1-5	-	few	TGTGCCAGCGGCCGTAATCAGCCCCAGCATTTT	CASGRNQPQHF
TRBV7-2	TRBJ2-3	TRBD2	many	TGTGCCAGCAGCTTAACGGCCAGCGGGAGTGCCAATACGCAGTATTTT	CASSLTASGSANTQYF
TRBV28	TRBJ1-3	-	many	TGTGCTTCCAGACCTGGGGGAGGCTCTGGAAACACCATATATTTT	CASRPGGGSGNTIYF
TRBV28	TRBJ1-2	TRBD1	many	TGTGCCAGCAGTCACGCAGGGGGCGTTGAGTATGGCTACACCTTC	CASSHAGGVEYGYTF
TRBV3-1	TRBJ2-7	TRBD2	few	TGTGCCAGCAGCCAAGGTATGCGGATTAGCGGGATCTACGAGCAGTACTTC	CASSQGMRISGIYEQYF
TRBV5-1	TRBJ2-1	TRBD1	many	TGCGCCAGCAGCATTCAACCGGGACAGGGGAACAATGAGCAGTTCTTC	CASSIQPGQGNNEQFF
TRBV28	TRBJ2-3	TRBD1	many	TGTGCCAGCAGCCCCAGGACAGGGGAAGTCACAGATACGCAGTATTTT	CASSPRTGEVTDTQYF
TRBV29-1	TRBJ2-3	-	many	TGCAGCGTTGCACCAGCGTCCACAGATACGCAGTATTTT	CSVAPASTDTQYF
TRBV7-2	TRBJ2-5	-	few	TGTGCCAGCAGTCGGGAGCCTGGCGAAGAGACCCAGTACTTC	CASSREPGEETQYF
TRBV7-2	TRBJ2-3	TRBD2	many	TGTGCCAGCAGCCCCAGACTAGCGGGTTTCGCAGATACGCAGTATTTT	CASSPRLAGFADTQYF
TRBV11-2	TRBJ2-3	TRBD2	few	TGTGCCAGCAGCTTAGTCCCGGGACTAGCGATGGGCACAGATACGCAGTATTTT	CASSLVPGLAMGTDTQYF
TRBV28	TRBJ2-1	-	many	TGTGCCAGCAGTTCCCTGCGGGTCTCCTACAATGAGCAGTTCTTC	CASSSLRVSYNEQFF
TRBV20-1	TRBJ1-1	TRBD1	many	TGCAGTGCTAGAGATTGGGGACAGGGGGCCAGCACTGAAGCTTTCTTT	CSARDWGQGASTEAFF
TRBV5-1	TRBJ2-7	-	many	TGCGCCAGCAGCCTCGTGATCGGGCAGGTTTCAAACGAGCAGTACTTC	CASSLVIGQVSNEQYF
TRBV12-3/TRBV12-4	TRBJ1-1	-	many	TGTGCCAGCAGTAACCTGGGAATTTCCACTGAAGCTTTCTTT	CASSNLGISTEAFF
TRBV5-3	TRBJ2-1	-	-	TGTGCCAGAAGCTTGGAGGTAGGGGTGTGCGATGAGCAGTTCTTC	CARSLEVGVCDEQFF
TRBV28	TRBJ2-7	TRBD1	many	TGTGCCAGCAGTTGGGACAGGGGGATCGACGAGCAGTACTTC	CASSWDRGIDEQYF
TRBV14	TRBJ2-1	TRBD1	few	TGTGCCAGCAGCCAGGGACAGGGGTTAGCGGCGAAGTTCTTC	CASSQGQGLAAKFF
TRBV9	TRBJ2-3	-	many	TGTGCCAGCAGCGTAGCCGACTTTCTGACAGATACGCAGTATTTT	CASSVADFLTDTQYF
TRBV20-1	TRBJ2-4	-	many	TGCAGTGCTTACGACTCGGCCAAAAACATTCAGTACTTC	CSAYDSAKNIQYF
TRBV15	TRBJ2-1	TRBD1	many	TGTGCCACCAGCAGCCGGAGACAGGGATCCCCCTATATGCAGTTCTTC	CATSSRRQGSPYMQFF
TRBV7-2	TRBJ2-7	-	many	TGTGCCAGCAGCTCCACCGCGCAAGCCTACGAGCAGTACTTC	CASSSTAQAYEQYF
TRBV6-2/TRBV6-3	TRBJ2-1	-	many	TGTGCCAGCAGTTATTCGGACGGAAAGAATGAGCAGTTCTTC	CASSYSDGKNEQFF
TRBV4-1	TRBJ2-7	-	few	TGCGCCAGCAGCCGAAACGCAGGGGACTACGAGCAGTACTTC	CASSRNAGDYEQYF
TRBV12-3/TRBV12-4	TRBJ2-1	TRBD2	many	TGTGCCAGCAAAATTGCCAGTAAGCGGGAATCGGTCAATGAGCAGTTCTTC	CASKIASKRESVNEQFF
TRBV7-2	TRBJ2-7	-	many	TGTGCCAGCAGCCGAGGTGGGTACTACGAGCAGTACTTC	CASSRGGYYEQYF
TRBV11-3	TRBJ2-5	-	few	TGTGCCAGCAGCAGAAGCGGAGATCAAGAGACCCAGTACTTC	CASSRSGDQETQYF
TRBV18	TRBJ2-1	TRBD2	many	TGTGCCAGCTCACCGGCGGGAGGGTACAATGAGCAGTTCTTC	CASSPAGGYNEQFF
TRBV18	TRBJ2-2	-	many	TGTGCCAGCTCACCTCTCCCCGGCCCCGGGGAGCTGTTTTTT	CASSPLPGPGELFF
TRBV7-6	TRBJ2-2	-	many	TGTGCCAGCAGCTTTGAGGGCGGCACCGGGGAGCTGTTTTTT	CASSFEGGTGELFF
TRBV12-3/TRBV12-4	TRBJ2-1	TRBD2	many	TGTGCCAGCAGTTCCAATAGCGGGACGGCCTCCTACAATGAGCAGTTCTTC	CASSSNSGTASYNEQFF
TRBV7-6	TRBJ1-1	-	many	TGTGCCAGCAGCTTGGGGGGTTTCACTGAAGCTTTCTTT	CASSLGGFTEAFF
TRBV7-9	TRBJ1-4	-	-	TGTGCCAGCAGCTTAGTTGGAGGTGAAAAACTGTTTTTT	CASSLVGGEKLFF
TRBV7-9	TRBJ2-7	TRBD1	few	TGTGCCAGCAGCTTAGAAGGGGGACAGGCCTACGAGCAGTACTTC	CASSLEGGQAYEQYF
TRBV7-2	TRBJ1-4	-	many	TGTGCCAGCAGCCCAGGGTTCCGGGATGAAAAACTGTTTTTT	CASSPGFRDEKLFF
TRBV20-1	TRBJ2-7	-	many	TGCAGTGCTAGTGAATATTCACTATGGGGGGGCAGGGAGTACTTC	CSASEYSLWGGREYF
TRBV7-2	TRBJ1-2	-	-	TGTGCCAGCAGCTGGGAGGGGTTCGAAGATGGCTACACCTTC	CASSWEGFEDGYTF
TRBV7-2	TRBJ2-5	-	many	TGTGCCAGCAGCTTAGTTCTAACCGAGGGGGAGACCCAGTACTTC	CASSLVLTEGETQYF
TRBV7-6	TRBJ2-7	-	many	TGTGCCAGCAGCTCTCGATCCGTCCGGGACGAGCAGTACTTC	CASSSRSVRDEQYF
TRBV7-8	TRBJ1-1	-	few	TGTGCCAGCAGCCCAGGAGGTTATTTTGGGAACACTGAAGCTTTCTTT	CASSPGGYFGNTEAFF